A selection of T cell receptor beta chains follows, all from one sample in a study of blood T cell repertoires in COVID-19. Clones were sequenced by immunoSEQ multiplex PCR, and TCRdb holds only the in-frame ones, with some missing. The sample has around 200,000 clones, approximately 89% seen once. The sequenced sample was PBMCs or T cells enriched from blood (not recorded which). Receptor source: a man aged 40-50 years who had recovered from COVID-19. Each CDR3 is given without its conserved first and last residue.

j_gene | len | v_gene | CDR3aa
TRBJ1-2 | 9 | TRBV19 | AAAVNYGYT
TRBJ2-5 | 11 | TRBV19 | ASSDAGKETQY
TRBJ2-3 | 13 | TRBV9 | ASSPGTSGREAQY
TRBJ2-1 | 12 | TRBV5-1 | ASSLAGINNEQF
TRBJ1-1 | 15 | TRBV4-1 | ASSQDPAGGQNTEAF
TRBJ1-4 | 11 | TRBV15 | ATEVGRSEKLF
TRBJ1-3 | 13 | TRBV5-1 | ASSLAGTTGNTIY
TRBJ1-6 | 14 | TRBV11-2 | ASSLSRGPSPSPLH
TRBJ1-6 | 14 | TRBV19 | ASSGQGSSYNSPLH
TRBJ1-1 | 13 | TRBV6-5 | ASGRDSVGGTEAF
TRBJ1-1 | 12 | TRBV11-2 | ASSTGRGVTEAF
TRBJ2-5 | 12 | TRBV5-4 | ASSSQGVQETQY
TRBJ2-5 | 11 | TRBV5-4 | ASSIPSEKTQY
TRBJ1-4 | 16 | TRBV27 | ASSLRSKTGRTNEKLF
TRBJ1-5 | 11 | TRBV6-5 | ASGGSSNQPQH
TRBJ1-1 | 11 | TRBV2 | ASSRESNTEAF
TRBJ1-2 | 10 | TRBV5-5 | ASSYTGDGYT
TRBJ2-7 | 12 | TRBV4-1 | ASSQEAGVDEQY
TRBJ1-1 | 12 | TRBV4-1 | ASSQEFGVTEAF
TRBJ1-1 | 12 | TRBV13 | ASSLVGSSTEAF
TRBJ2-7 | 12 | TRBV10-3 | AISKTGAVDEQY
TRBJ1-1 | 14 | TRBV6-5 | ASSYSLGQLNTEAF
TRBJ2-7 | 13 | TRBV5-1 | ASSPRQGSSYEQY
TRBJ1-1 | 13 | TRBV6-5 | ASSYGGDMNTEAF
TRBJ2-7 | 13 | TRBV6-2/TRBV6-3 | ASSYSIAGLYEQY
TRBJ1-4 | 12 | TRBV7-9 | ASSRTAIHEKLF
TRBJ2-7 | 12 | TRBV6-5 | ASSYLAVSYEQY
TRBJ2-7 | 11 | TRBV12-3/TRBV12-4 | ASSWGTGNEQY
TRBJ1-6 | 14 | TRBV6-5 | ASSYAVSSYNSPLH
TRBJ1-4 | 12 | TRBV6-5 | ALPGGRGNEKLF
TRBJ1-1 | 13 | TRBV2 | ASSPPGQLNTEAF
TRBJ1-1 | 11 | TRBV12-3/TRBV12-4 | ASSFGMNTEAF
TRBJ1-1 | 12 | TRBV5-6 | ASSLRGLNTEAF
TRBJ2-7 | 13 | TRBV24-1 | ATGKRRAYSYEQY
TRBJ1-4 | 13 | TRBV5-8 | ASSLAGVSNEKLF
TRBJ1-4 | 14 | TRBV6-5 | ASSYLGPPGIEKLF
TRBJ1-1 | 9 | TRBV11-2 | ASSLNGGAF
TRBJ2-7 | 12 | TRBV4-1 | ASSQTGQGYEQY
TRBJ1-2 | 10 | TRBV3-1/TRBV3-2 | ASSPTPYGYT
TRBJ1-1 | 11 | TRBV29-1 | SVEDGGQSLAF
TRBJ1-3 | 13 | TRBV9 | ASSVGGGGGNTIY
TRBJ2-2 | 9 | TRBV3-1/TRBV3-2 | ASSRGAELF
TRBJ1-3 | 15 | TRBV11-2 | ASSLGQGPGSGNTIY
TRBJ2-3 | 14 | TRBV4-1 | ASSQDRLTSTDTQY
TRBJ1-3 | 12 | TRBV7-2 | ASSLGPSGNTIY
TRBJ2-3 | 15 | TRBV15 | ATSRDPRTGSTDTQY
TRBJ2-3 | 13 | TRBV7-3 | ASSPGGAGTDTQY
TRBJ2-5 | 16 | TRBV25-1 | ASPRGHKLGVLQETQY
TRBJ2-2 | 17 | TRBV2 | ASSRFGTGIVSNTGELF
TRBJ1-1 | 12 | TRBV6-5 | ASTTAGGVTEAF
TRBJ2-7 | 15 | TRBV25-1 | ASSEYSSKRDSYEQY
TRBJ1-6 | 14 | TRBV5-6 | ASSLLTGTGKIPLH
TRBJ1-5 | 11 | TRBV30 | AWEPERNQPQH
TRBJ2-7 | 13 | TRBV5-5 | ASRQLPGQSPEQY
TRBJ1-2 | 13 | TRBV5-6 | ASSLGESVFYGYT
TRBJ1-5 | 11 | TRBV6-1 | ASSEGAPYLQH
TRBJ2-7 | 12 | TRBV11-2 | ASSLTSVIYEQY
TRBJ1-4 | 14 | TRBV24-1 | ATSDGRTGGSEKLF
TRBJ1-1 | 12 | TRBV4-1 | ASSQAQGNTEAF
TRBJ1-1 | 14 | TRBV23-1 | ASSQSGGRDTTEAF